This is a list of T cell receptor beta chains from one sample in a study of T cell responses to AZD1222 COVID-19 vaccine. Sequencing used immunoSEQ multiplex PCR; TCRdb keeps in-frame clones, though not all of them. The data show over 75,000 clones, with more than 80% seen just once and about 2.4% held by the top ten. The specimen comprised peripheral blood, sampled 28 days after the second AZD1222 dose. All receptors come from an adult who received the AZD1222 COVID-19 vaccine. Both conserved end residues are part of each CDR3. A D gene is named only where the DNA matches it firmly. Size is stated for part of the rows, as once, few or many counts, or as a class when the clone is expanded.

clone_size j_call v_call d_call cdr3_aa cdr3_nt
- TRBJ1-4 TRBV9 - CASSTSGEASEKLFF TGTGCCAGCAGCACCTCAGGGGAGGCGAGTGAAAAACTGTTTTTT
- TRBJ2-1 TRBV7-9 - CASSFMALITEQFF TGTGCCAGCAGCTTTATGGCGCTGATCACTGAGCAGTTCTTC
- TRBJ1-5 TRBV10-1 - CASSESRLPQHF TGCGCCAGCAGTGAGTCGAGACTGCCCCAGCATTTT
- TRBJ2-5 TRBV4-1 - CASSQDRGQETQYF TGCGCCAGCAGCCAAGACAGGGGCCAAGAGACCCAGTACTTC
- TRBJ2-5 TRBV5-4 TRBD2 CASSYGLAEETQYF TGTGCCAGCAGCTATGGACTAGCGGAAGAGACCCAGTACTTC
- TRBJ1-1 TRBV10-1 - CASSESTTVNTEAFF TGCGCCAGCAGTGAGTCGACGACAGTGAACACTGAAGCTTTCTTT
- TRBJ1-2 TRBV29-1 - CSGSDSSYGYTF TGCAGCGGATCGGACAGTAGCTATGGCTACACCTTC
- TRBJ1-1 TRBV9 - CASSETGYTEAFF TGTGCCAGCAGCGAAACAGGTTACACTGAAGCTTTCTTT
- TRBJ1-2 TRBV4-2 TRBD1 CASSQELRTGGYYGYTF TGTGCCAGCAGCCAAGAGTTGCGGACAGGGGGTTACTATGGCTACACCTTC
- TRBJ2-7 TRBV6-2/TRBV6-3 TRBD2 CASSYWNSGGLYSYEQYF TGTGCCAGCAGTTACTGGAATAGCGGGGGGCTGTACTCCTACGAGCAGTACTTC
- TRBJ1-6 TRBV9 - CASSPLSARDSPLHF TGTGCCAGCAGCCCGTTGTCCGCCCGAGATTCACCCCTCCACTTT
- TRBJ2-1 TRBV6-2/TRBV6-3 TRBD2 CASSGSGGADEQFF TGTGCCAGCAGTGGTAGCGGGGGGGCGGATGAGCAGTTCTTC
- TRBJ2-1 TRBV7-9 - CASSLTVLGTRNEQFF TGTGCCAGCAGCTTAACTGTTTTGGGGACGAGGAATGAGCAGTTCTTC
- TRBJ1-4 TRBV12-5 - CASGFQGLPDEKLFF TGTGCTAGTGGTTTCCAGGGTTTACCGGATGAAAAACTGTTTTTT
few TRBJ2-3 TRBV4-2 TRBD2 CASSQAASGGPDTQYF TGTGCCAGCAGCCAAGCGGCCAGCGGGGGGCCAGATACGCAGTATTTT
- TRBJ2-2 TRBV11-1 TRBD1 CASSTTRDRNTGELFF TGTGCCAGCAGCACGACCCGGGACAGGAACACCGGGGAGCTGTTTTTT
- TRBJ1-4 TRBV27 - CASSPAQSTNEKLFF TGTGCCAGCAGTCCGGCCCAGTCAACTAATGAAAAACTGTTTTTT
- TRBJ1-4 TRBV12-3/TRBV12-4 - CASGINEKLFF TGTGCCAGCGGAATTAATGAAAAACTGTTTTTT
- TRBJ1-1 TRBV10-3 TRBD1 CAIRQGYTEAFF TGTGCCATCAGACAGGGGTATACTGAAGCTTTCTTT
once TRBJ2-3 TRBV18 - CASSPILRNTDTQYF TGTGCCAGCTCACCAATCTTGCGGAACACAGATACGCAGTATTTT
once TRBJ1-6 TRBV9 TRBD1 CASSGDRGDNSPLHF TGTGCCAGCAGCGGCGACAGGGGGGATAATTCACCCCTCCACTTT
- TRBJ1-4 TRBV30 - CAWSVGRTSGAGEKLFF TGTGCCTGGAGTGTGGGGAGGACATCCGGAGCTGGTGAAAAACTGTTTTTT
- TRBJ2-1 TRBV30 TRBD2 CAWSITSGRVEQFF TGTGCCTGGAGTATCACTAGCGGGAGGGTTGAGCAGTTCTTC
- TRBJ1-1 TRBV2 - CASRTVGGSNTEAFF TGTGCCAGCAGGACAGTTGGAGGTTCGAACACTGAAGCTTTCTTT
- TRBJ2-3 TRBV9 - CASSAEFGSWGDTQYF TGTGCCAGCAGCGCCGAGTTTGGCAGCTGGGGAGATACGCAGTATTTT
- TRBJ1-3 TRBV3-1/TRBV3-2 TRBD1 CASSLRTGVGDTIYF TGTGCCAGCAGCCTTCGGACAGGGGTCGGGGACACCATATATTTT
- TRBJ2-7 TRBV7-9 - CASSFPGPGDYEQYF TGTGCCAGCAGCTTCCCGGGGCCCGGGGACTACGAGCAGTACTTC
- TRBJ1-5 TRBV19 TRBD1 CASSIGASTGEPQHF TGTGCCAGTAGTATAGGAGCCTCGACAGGGGAGCCCCAGCATTTT
- TRBJ1-5 TRBV28 - CASSLLVGTYSNQPQHF TGTGCCAGCAGTTTATTAGTAGGGACCTATAGCAATCAGCCCCAGCATTTT
few TRBJ2-7 TRBV5-1 TRBD2 CASSSRTSQYSYEQYF TGCGCCAGCAGCTCCCGGACTAGCCAATATAGCTACGAGCAGTACTTC
- TRBJ2-7 TRBV12-5 - CASEGWAYEQYF TGTGCTAGTGAAGGCTGGGCCTACGAGCAGTACTTC
- TRBJ2-1 TRBV6-5 - CATNTLTRDEQFF TGTGCCACCAATACCCTTACCAGGGATGAGCAGTTCTTC
once TRBJ2-3 TRBV27 TRBD2 CASTNRLAGGRDTQYF TGTGCCAGCACCAATCGACTAGCGGGGGGGCGAGATACGCAGTATTTT
once TRBJ2-1 TRBV3-1/TRBV3-2 TRBD2 CASSHLAGHNEQFF TGTGCCAGCAGCCATTTAGCGGGCCACAATGAGCAGTTCTTC
- TRBJ2-2 TRBV30 - CAWSKQVLNTGELFF TGTGCCTGGAGTAAACAGGTCCTGAACACCGGGGAGCTGTTTTTT
- TRBJ1-6 TRBV6-5 - CASSYADSYNSPLHF TGTGCCAGCAGTTACGCAGACTCATATAATTCACCCCTCCACTTT
- TRBJ2-2 TRBV5-1 - CASSLASSDTGELFF TGCGCCAGCAGCTTGGCCTCCTCAGACACCGGGGAGCTGTTTTTT
- TRBJ2-7 TRBV9 TRBD1 CASSEGTGGLSYEQYF TGTGCCAGCAGCGAGGGGACAGGAGGCCTTTCCTACGAGCAGTACTTC
- TRBJ2-2 TRBV19 TRBD2 CATSLAGDLTGELFF TGTGCCACCTCACTAGCGGGAGACCTCACCGGGGAGCTGTTTTTT
- TRBJ2-1 TRBV7-6 TRBD2 CASSFPGLAGGSYNEQFF TGTGCCAGCAGCTTTCCGGGACTAGCGGGGGGTTCCTACAATGAGCAGTTCTTC
once TRBJ1-2 TRBV6-5 - CASRQTGKDSYGYTF TGTGCCAGCAGACAAACAGGAAAAGACAGCTATGGCTACACCTTC
- TRBJ1-1 TRBV7-2 - CASRPTRRRGSEAFF TGTGCCAGCAGACCCACCCGCCGGAGGGGCTCTGAAGCTTTCTTT
- TRBJ2-7 TRBV18 - CASSPFEPGVSYEQYF TGTGCCAGCTCACCATTTGAGCCAGGGGTCTCCTACGAGCAGTACTTC
once TRBJ2-1 TRBV6-5 TRBD2 CASSYGGTSSNEQFF TGTGCCAGCAGTTACGGGGGGACTAGTTCCAATGAGCAGTTCTTC
- TRBJ2-5 TRBV19 - CASSMVSGQETQYF TGTGCCAGTAGTATGGTTAGCGGTCAAGAGACCCAGTACTTC
- TRBJ2-2 TRBV6-5 - CASIAGTLESGELFF TGTGCCAGCATCGCCGGGACACTAGAGTCCGGGGAGCTGTTTTTT
- TRBJ1-4 TRBV6-5 - CASRKGQTNEKLFF TGTGCCAGCAGAAAAGGACAGACTAATGAAAAACTGTTTTTT